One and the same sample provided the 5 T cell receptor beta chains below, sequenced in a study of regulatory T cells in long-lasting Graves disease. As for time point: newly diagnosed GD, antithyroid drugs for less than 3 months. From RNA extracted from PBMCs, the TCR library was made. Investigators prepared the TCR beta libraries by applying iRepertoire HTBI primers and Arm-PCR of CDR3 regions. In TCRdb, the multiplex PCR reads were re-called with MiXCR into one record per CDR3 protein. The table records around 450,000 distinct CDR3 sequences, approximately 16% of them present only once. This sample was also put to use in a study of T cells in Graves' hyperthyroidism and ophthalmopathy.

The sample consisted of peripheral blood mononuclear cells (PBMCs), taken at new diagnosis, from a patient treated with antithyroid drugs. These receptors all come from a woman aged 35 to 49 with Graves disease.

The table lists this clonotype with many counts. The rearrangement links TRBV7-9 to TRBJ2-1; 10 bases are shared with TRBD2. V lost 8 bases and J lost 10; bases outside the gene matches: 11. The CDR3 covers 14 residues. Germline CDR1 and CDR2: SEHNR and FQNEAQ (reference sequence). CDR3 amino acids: CASERPGLASEQFF. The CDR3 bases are TGTGCCAGCGAACGACCGGGACTAGCGAGCGAGCAGTTCTTC.

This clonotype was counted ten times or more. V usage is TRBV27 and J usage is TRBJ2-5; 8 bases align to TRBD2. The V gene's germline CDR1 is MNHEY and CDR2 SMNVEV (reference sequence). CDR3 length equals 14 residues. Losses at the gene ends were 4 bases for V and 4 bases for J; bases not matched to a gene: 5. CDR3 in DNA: TGTGCCAGCAGTTACGGGACTAGAGGAGAGACCCAGTACTTC. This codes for CASSYGTRGETQYF.

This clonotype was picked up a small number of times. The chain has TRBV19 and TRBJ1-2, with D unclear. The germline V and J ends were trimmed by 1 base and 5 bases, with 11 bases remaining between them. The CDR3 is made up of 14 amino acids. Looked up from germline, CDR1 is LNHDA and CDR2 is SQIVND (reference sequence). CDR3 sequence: CASSIVGRRYGYTF. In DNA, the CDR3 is TGTGCCAGTAGTATAGTGGGGAGGAGGTATGGCTACACCTTC.

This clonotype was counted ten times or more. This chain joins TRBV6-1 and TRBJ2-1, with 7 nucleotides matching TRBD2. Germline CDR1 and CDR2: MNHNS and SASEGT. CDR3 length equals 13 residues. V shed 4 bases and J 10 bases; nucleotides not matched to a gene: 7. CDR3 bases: TGTGCCAGCAGTGCCCGACTAGCAAGGGAGCAGTTCTTC. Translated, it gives CASSARLAREQFF.

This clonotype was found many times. CDR3 DNA sequence: TGTGCCAGCAGTGAAGGCGTTTGGGAAAAACTGTTTTTT. This sequence encodes CASSEGVWEKLFF. This chain uses TRBV6-1 with TRBJ1-4; D ambiguous. Germline-derived CDR1 and CDR2 are MNHNS and SASEGT. Between the trimmed V and J ends, which lost 1 base and 8 bases, there was a span of 8 bases. The CDR3 contains 13 residues.